The 19 T cell receptor beta chains below come from one sample, sequenced in a study of blood T cell repertoires in COVID-19 (dated by TCRdb to 2020 to 2022). Receptor libraries were prepared by the immunoSEQ multiplex PCR assay. TCRdb stores this immuneACCESS table with in-frame sequences only. Part of the clones is absent; in the studies checked, under half of the shortfall reflects unresolved V genes, and no reason is known for the rest. Present in this sample are about 330,000 clones, roughly nine tenths of which were seen just once. The ten largest clones add up to around 20% of the sample. Input material: PBMCs or T cells enriched from blood (not recorded which). The receptor set was obtained from a young woman who had recovered from COVID-19.

The J gene is TRBJ2-3, the V gene TRBV27, with 9 bases lining up with TRBD2. J was trimmed by 2 bases and V by 1 base; bases with no gene match: 4. This CDR3 is 16 amino acids long. The germline gives CDR1 MNHEY, CDR2 SMNVEV (reference sequence). CDR3 protein: CASSLFAGGPTDTQYF. The CDR3 DNA is TGTGCCAGCAGTTTATTTGCGGGAGGGCCCACAGATACGCAGTATTTT.

J is TRBJ1-5 and V is TRBV30; D may be TRBD1 (5 bases). The V gene lost 4 bases and the J gene lost 0 bases, with 10 bases spanning the gap. Germline V lookup: CDR1 GTSNPN, CDR2 SVGIG (reference sequence). The CDR3 has 14 residues. CDR3 residues: CAWNQGGSNQPQHF. The CDR3 DNA is TGTGCCTGGAACCAGGGTGGTAGCAATCAGCCCCAGCATTTT.

The V call is TRBV27, the J call TRBJ1-2, with a possible D match to TRBD1 (5 bases). The CDR3 covers 13 residues. Between the trimmed V and J ends, which lost 6 bases and 3 bases, there was a span of 11 bases. Germline CDR1 is MNHEY and CDR2 is SMNVEV (reference sequence). The CDR3, as DNA: TGTGCCAGCAGCACAGACAGTCACTATGGCTACACCTTC. The encoded protein is CASSTDSHYGYTF.

This chain uses TRBV6-5 with TRBJ1-2, with 8 bases fitting TRBD1. The trim removed 1 base at V and 6 bases at J, leaving 4 bases unmatched. This CDR3 has 14 residues. CDR1 is MNHEY, CDR2 SVGAGI, per germline. The CDR3 loop reads CASSYLDRVNGYTF. As DNA, the CDR3 is TGTGCCAGCAGTTACTTGGACAGGGTGAATGGCTACACCTTC.

The chain joins TRBV7-2 to TRBJ2-1, with D maybe TRBD2 (5 bases). The CDR3 extends over 18 amino acids. Germline-derived CDR1 and CDR2 are SGHTA and FQGNSA. V was pared by 0 bases and J by 5 bases, with 20 bases between. The CDR3 bases are TGTGCCAGCAGCTTAGCAGGGCGGAGGCGAGTTTTAGACAATGAGCAGTTCTTC. Amino acids: CASSLAGRRRVLDNEQFF.

The chain's CDR3 is CASSPQGVGAFF. In nucleotides, the CDR3 is TGTGCCAGCAGTCCTCAGGGGGTTGGGGCTTTCTTT. The chain has TRBV27 and TRBJ1-1; 7 positions agree with TRBD1. Trimming took 5 bases from V and 11 from J; bases not matched to a gene: 8. The CDR3 loop spans 12 amino acids. Germline CDR1 and CDR2: MNHEY and SMNVEV (reference sequence).

The genes are TRBV10-1 and TRBJ2-1, with TRBD2 matching 8 bases. The CDR3 has 19 residues. J gave up 4 bases and V 3 bases, and 17 bases lay outside the gene matches. Germline V gene sequence: CDR1 WNHNN, CDR2 SYGVQD (reference sequence). CDR3 loop: CASSERGWAGLAGYNEQFF. In nucleotides, the CDR3 is TGCGCCAGCAGTGAAAGAGGATGGGCCGGACTAGCAGGTTACAATGAGCAGTTCTTC.

This clone was counted a few times. The sample carries other DNA sequences with the same CDR3. V and J are TRBV3-1 (or the pseudogene TRBV3-2) and TRBJ1-2; 8 nucleotides match TRBD1. Germline V gives CDR1 LGHDT, CDR2 YNNKEL (reference sequence). The V segment lost 0 bases and the J segment 7 bases; nucleotides outside the gene matches: 4. The CDR3 runs 14 residues. For the CDR3, the DNA is TGTGCCAGCAGCCAAGACAGGGGGCGCGGTGGCTACACCTTC. It yields the protein CASSQDRGRGGYTF.

The chain recombines TRBV7-9 with TRBJ1-1; D is perhaps TRBD1 (6 bases). Germline assignment: CDR1 SEHNR and CDR2 FQNEAQ (reference sequence). CDR3 length equals 14 residues. The ends were cut back, 1 base at V and 7 bases at J, with 13 bases in the middle. This CDR3 reads CASSLGSRGSEAFF. CDR3 nucleotides: TGTGCCAGCAGCTTAGGTTCCAGGGGAAGTGAAGCTTTCTTT.

The chain joins TRBV28 to TRBJ1-2; no reliable D call. This CDR3 is 13 amino acids long. V was trimmed by 5 bases and J by 3 bases, leaving 10 bases between them. Per germline, CDR1 MDHEN and CDR2 SYDVKM. Here the CDR3 reads CASSQLGYYGYTF. The CDR3 region has the DNA TGTGCCAGCAGTCAACTCGGTTACTATGGCTACACCTTC.

CDR3 sequence: CATSEELAGAGELFF. CDR3 nucleotide sequence: TGTGCCACCAGCGAAGAACTAGCGGGAGCCGGGGAGCTGTTTTTT. The V gene is TRBV24-1, the J gene TRBJ2-2; 11 positions match TRBD2. V shed 7 bases and J 6 bases; nucleotides not matched to a gene: 6. Germline V gene sequence: CDR1 KGHDR, CDR2 SFDVKD. The CDR3 is 15 residues long.

The chain employs TRBV28 and TRBJ1-3; D not resolved. Trimming shortened V by 3 bases and J by 1 base, and 4 bases separated the two germline ends. The CDR3 loop spans 13 amino acids. CDR1 is MDHEN and CDR2 is SYDVKM in the germline V gene. The CDR3 DNA sequence: TGTGCCAGCAGTTTTCCTTCTGGAAACACCATATATTTT. As protein: CASSFPSGNTIYF.

The genes are TRBV7-9 and TRBJ1-2; weak D call: TRBD1 (6 bases). CDR3 length: 14 amino acids. V gave up 4 bases and J gave up 0 bases, with 9 bases separating them. Germline V gives CDR1 SEHNR, CDR2 FQNEAQ (reference sequence). The CDR3 nucleotides read TGTGCCAGCAGCTCAGGACAGACTAACTATGGCTACACCTTC. Encoded protein: CASSSGQTNYGYTF.

The chain has TRBV11-3 and TRBJ1-1; D perhaps matches TRBD1 (5 bases). The germline gives CDR1 SGHNT, CDR2 YENEEA. Trimming removed 5 bases from V and 1 base from J, with 8 bases in between. This CDR3 is 13 amino acids long. The CDR3 reads CASSTDKNTEAFF. As DNA, the CDR3 is TGTGCCAGCAGCACGGACAAGAACACTGAAGCTTTCTTT.

The gene calls are TRBV4-1 and TRBJ1-2, with D possibly being TRBD1 (5 bases). Trimming stripped 0 bases from V and 8 bases from J, with 16 bases between. Germline CDR1 and CDR2: MGHRA and YSYEKL. The CDR3 length is 15 residues. This CDR3 is CASSQDPGALGGYTF. In DNA, the CDR3 is TGCGCCAGCAGCCAAGATCCTGGGGCCTTGGGAGGCTACACCTTC.

This clone appeared a few times. The chain is built from TRBV7-2 and TRBJ1-1; 12 nucleotides match TRBD1. The V gene end was trimmed by 1 base and the J gene end by 3 bases; junction bases not matched to a gene: 0. The length of the CDR3 is 15 residues. Germline CDR1 and CDR2: SGHTA and FQGNSA. The CDR3 region is CASSLGDRGHTEAFF. The DNA of the CDR3 is TGTGCCAGCAGCTTAGGGGACAGGGGGCACACTGAAGCTTTCTTT.

The chain couples TRBV6-2 or TRBV6-3 to TRBJ1-6; 9 nucleotides agree with TRBD1. There are 15 residues in the CDR3. The germline gives CDR1 MNHEY, CDR2 SVGEGT. V was clipped by 6 bases and J by 7 bases; unmatched bases: 7. CDR3 sequence: CASSISTGGNSPLHF. The CDR3 coding sequence is TGTGCCAGCAGCATCTCTACAGGGGGCAATTCACCCCTCCACTTT.

The rearrangement links TRBV6-5 to TRBJ1-6; D gene uncertain. The CDR3 is 15 residues long. V was trimmed by 2 bases and J by 0 bases, leaving 5 bases between them. Germline V CDR1 and CDR2: MNHEY, SVGAGI. For the CDR3, the DNA is TGTGCCAGCAGTTACCTAAGCTCCTATAATTCACCCCTCCACTTT. Protein product: CASSYLSSYNSPLHF.

This clone was recorded at least ten times. This chain connects TRBV6-4 to TRBJ1-1, with a tentative D call TRBD1 (5 bases). Deletions cut 2 bases from V and 7 bases from J, with 17 bases between. This CDR3 spans 15 amino acids. Germline V gene sequence: CDR1 MRHNA, CDR2 SNTAGT. CDR3 protein: CASSDPPGGGDEAFF. DNA for the CDR3: TGTGCCAGCAGTGACCCTCCAGGCGGAGGGGATGAAGCTTTCTTT.